Following are 3 T cell receptor beta chains from one sample sequenced in a study of T-cell reconstitution after alpha-beta-depleted transplantation in children. Using unique molecular identifiers, the investigators prepared the TCRbeta library. TCRdb re-called the PCR reads with MiXCR, one entry per CDR3 protein. Among 60,000 to 100,000 distinct CDR3 sequences, approximately 18% were seen once, and the ten largest hold 40% to 65%. Sequences were derived from PBMCs, mostly from graft donor cells, sampled 360 days after TCRalphabeta/CD19-depleted stem cell transplant. The receptor source for this set is a male patient under 10 years old who had a stem cell transplant for acute lymphoblastic leukemia, so the T cells may come from the graft donor.

The CDR3: CASSQTRDRAPRRTQYF. The CDR3 DNA reads as TGTGCCAGCAGCCAAACTCGGGACAGGGCGCCTCGTCGGACCCAGTACTTC. V usage is TRBV4-2 and J usage is TRBJ2-5, with 9 nucleotides matching TRBD1. The CDR3 sequence is 17 residues long. CDR1 is LGHNA and CDR2 is YNFKEQ in the germline V gene. After removal of 2 bases from V and 7 bases from J, the junction contained 14 bases not matched to a gene.

V gene TRBV12-3 or TRBV12-4 combines with J gene TRBJ1-5; 9 bases are shared with TRBD1. The junction had 5 bases not matched to a gene; V was cut back by 4 bases and J by 4 bases. CDR3 length equals 15 residues. The CDR3 is CASSWGQGFNQPQHF. In nucleotides, the CDR3 is TGTGCCAGCAGTTGGGGACAGGGATTTAATCAGCCCCAGCATTTT.

This clonotype was counted only a few times. The V gene is TRBV12-3 or TRBV12-4, the J gene TRBJ2-3; D is undetermined. Trimming shortened V by 3 bases and J by 4 bases, and 5 bases separated the two germline ends. The CDR3 sequence is 12 residues long. The CDR3 nucleotides are TGTGCCAGCAGTTTCGCGCCAGATACGCAGTATTTT. It yields the protein CASSFAPDTQYF.